The 21 T cell receptor beta chains presented below share a single source sample, sequenced in a study of T cells after posttransplantation cyclophosphamide. This table comes from immunoSEQ multiplex PCR, and its TCRdb copy is limited to in-frame clones, with some not included. The repertoire consists of over 35,000 clones, none detected only once. Sequencing was performed on PBMCs. Receptors originate from a man aged 35-49 years in good health, CMV-negative, and a related stem cell transplant donor.

This clone was picked up a small number of times. CDR3 bases: TGTGCCAGCAGCTTAGCGGGGGGGCTAGCAGATGAGCAGTTCTTC. Translated, it gives CASSLAGGLADEQFF. This rearrangement joins TRBV7-3 to TRBJ2-1; 9 nucleotides match TRBD2. This CDR3 region has 15 residues. V lost 2 bases and J lost 8; bases outside the gene matches: 7. The germline gives CDR1 SGHTA, CDR2 FQGTGA.

This clone occurred many times. The chain couples TRBV5-1 to TRBJ1-3; D not resolved. The germline V and J ends were trimmed by 4 bases and 8 bases, with 10 bases remaining between them. In germline, CDR1 is SGHRS, CDR2 YFSETQ. The CDR3 sequence is 12 residues long. CDR3 sequence (DNA): TGCGCCAGCAGCAATGGTCGGGACACCATATATTTT. It yields the protein CASSNGRDTIYF.

This clone was seen many times. The rearrangement joins TRBV6-5 to TRBJ2-7; 9 bases match TRBD1. CDR3 length: 15 amino acids. The V gene's germline CDR1 is MNHEY and CDR2 SVGAGI. V lost 2 bases to trimming and J lost 1 base; unmatched junction nucleotides: 3. The CDR3 region has the DNA TGTGCCAGCAGTTACCACGGGACAGGGTCCTACGAGCAGTACTTC. Protein: CASSYHGTGSYEQYF.

This clone came up a few times. This chain links TRBV29-1 with TRBJ1-5, with TRBD1 identical over 9 bases. V lost 4 bases to trimming and J lost 1 base; unmatched junction nucleotides: 5. The germline V gene encodes CDR1 SQVTM and CDR2 ANQGSEA. This CDR3 has 15 residues. In DNA, the CDR3 is TGCAGCGTTGGACAAGGGACAGGGAGCAATCAGCCCCAGCATTTT. The encoded protein is CSVGQGTGSNQPQHF.

The chain combines TRBV18 with TRBJ1-1, with no clear D. V was shortened by 0 bases and J by 8 bases, with 7 bases between the two germline ends. Germline V gene data show CDR1 as KGHSH and CDR2 as LQKENI. CDR3 size: 12 residues. DNA of the CDR3: TGTGCCAGCTCACCACCGGGCAGAGAAGCTTTCTTT. Amino acid sequence: CASSPPGREAFF.

This clone was seen ten or more times. V and J are TRBV6-1 and TRBJ2-3; weak D call: TRBD2 (5 bases). V gave up 6 bases and J gave up 8 bases, with 12 bases separating them. This CDR3 comprises 12 residues. Germline values: CDR1 MNHNS, CDR2 SASEGT. The CDR3 nucleotides read TGTGCCAGCAGAGATGAAGGAGGTACGCAGTATTTT. Protein product: CASRDEGGTQYF.

This clone was seen only a few times. The rearrangement joins TRBV5-1 to TRBJ2-3; 8 nucleotides align to TRBD2. The CDR3 has 15 residues. Germline V gene sequence: CDR1 SGHRS, CDR2 YFSETQ. With V trimmed by 1 base and J by 1 base, 2 bases remained unmatched. DNA of the CDR3: TGCGCCAGCAGCTTGAACGGGGGGGGCACAGATACGCAGTATTTT. It yields the protein CASSLNGGGTDTQYF.

This clone was counted at least ten times. The chain is built from TRBV19 and TRBJ2-2, with TRBD1 matching 7 bases. J lost 2 bases, V lost 7 bases, and 4 bases had no gene match. The CDR3 spans 14 residues. From germline, CDR1 is LNHDA and CDR2 SQIVND (reference sequence). The CDR3 here is CASTTGVNTGELFF. DNA of the CDR3: TGTGCCAGTACCACAGGGGTAAACACCGGGGAGCTGTTTTTT.

This clone was counted ten times or more. The chain employs TRBV7-9 and TRBJ2-1, with D tentatively TRBD2 (6 bases). This CDR3 region has 16 residues. CDR1 is SEHNR and CDR2 is FQNEAQ in the germline V gene (reference sequence). V was trimmed by 1 base and J by 9 bases, leaving 19 bases between them. The CDR3 DNA sequence: TGTGCCAGCAGCTTAGGGTTAGCGGCCCTCACTGTTGAGCAGTTCTTC. Residues: CASSLGLAALTVEQFF.

The CDR3 reads CASSLDSYNSPLHF. The CDR3 coding sequence is TGTGCCAGCAGCTTAGACAGCTATAATTCACCCCTCCACTTT. The chain employs TRBV7-2 and TRBJ1-6; no clear D. Trimming removed 1 base from V and 3 bases from J, with 4 bases in between. This CDR3 spans 14 amino acids. Germline V CDR1 and CDR2: SGHTA, FQGNSA. The whole variable domain, remainder taken from reference TRBV7-2 and TRBJ1-6, is GAGVSQSPSNKVTEKGKDVELRCDPISGHTALYWYRQSLGQGLEFLIYFQGNSAPDKSGLPSDRFSAERTGGSVSTLTIQRTQQEDSAVYLCASSLDSYNSPLHFGNGTRLTVT.

This clone occurred a few times. The rearrangement uses TRBV27 and TRBJ2-7; a weak D match, TRBD1 (6 bases). Germline V CDR1 and CDR2: MNHEY, SMNVEV (reference sequence). V shed 0 bases and J shed 5 bases, with 14 bases lying between them. The CDR3 runs to 15 residues. CDR3: CASSLSPTSGDEQYF. CDR3 DNA: TGTGCCAGCAGTTTATCCCCAACTTCAGGGGACGAGCAGTACTTC.

There are a few counts of this clone. The chain joins TRBV9 to TRBJ2-5, with D unresolved. CDR1 and CDR2 from the germline V gene are SGDLS and YYNGEE. This CDR3 contains 14 residues. Trimming took off 0 bases at V and 2 bases at J, with 8 bases between the two ends. The CDR3 nucleotides read TGTGCCAGCAGCGTAGGGTGGGCTCAAGAGACCCAGTACTTC. This translates into CASSVGWAQETQYF.

The sample holds many counts of this clone. This chain joins TRBV7-8 and TRBJ1-5; the match to TRBD1 covers 7 bases. CDR1 SGHVS and CDR2 FQNEAQ come from the germline V gene. This CDR3 contains 12 residues. V trimming: 5 bases; J trimming: 11 bases; junction bases outside the gene matches: 6. CDR3 nucleotide sequence: TGTGCCAGCAGCCAGGGACAGAATGCCCAGCATTTT. Its translation is CASSQGQNAQHF.

This clone was found many times. The rearrangement links TRBV19 to TRBJ1-5, with 8 bases aligning to TRBD1. V trimming: 5 bases; J trimming: 4 bases; junction bases outside the gene matches: 7. Germline V CDR1 and CDR2: LNHDA, SQIVND (reference sequence). The CDR3 totals 15 residues. Written as DNA, the CDR3 is TGTGCCAGTAGTTTAGGGACAGGTGGAAATCAGCCCCAGCATTTT. It yields the protein CASSLGTGGNQPQHF.

There are many counts of this clone. The chain uses TRBV5-4 and TRBJ2-3; 7 nucleotides line up with TRBD2. The CDR3 is made up of 15 amino acids. From germline, CDR1 is SGHNT and CDR2 YYREEE (reference sequence). V was clipped by 2 bases and J by 2 bases; unmatched bases: 5. The CDR3, as DNA: TGTGCCAGCAGCTTTCGGGAGGCCCTCACAGATACGCAGTATTTT. It translates to CASSFREALTDTQYF.

This clone was observed a handful of times. V and J are TRBV29-1 and TRBJ2-1; 9 bases fit TRBD1. J lost 6 bases, V lost 6 bases, and 9 bases had no gene match. Germline V gives CDR1 SQVTM, CDR2 ANQGSEA. The CDR3 totals 14 residues. DNA for the CDR3: TGCAGCGTACCCGACAGGGGGAGGCTCAATGAGCAGTTCTTC. As protein: CSVPDRGRLNEQFF.

This clone was seen many times. The CDR3 ends on some other residue instead of the conserved phenylalanine or tryptophan, so this is likely a read error. The DNA is omitted, as the CDR3 cannot be located on it reliably, and the CDR3 follows TCRdb's listing. The chain couples TRBV11-3 to TRBJ1-1; TRBD1, as called in the table, went unchecked against the DNA. The CDR3 numbers 15 amino acids, ends counted. Germline-derived CDR1 and CDR2 are SGHNT and YENEEA. The CDR3 sequence is CASSPLGPRQGQMEI.

The rearrangement links TRBV30 to TRBJ2-7, with D possibly being TRBD2 (6 bases). Germline CDR1 reads GTSNPN; CDR2 reads SVGIG (reference sequence). This CDR3 region has 13 residues. V dropped 8 bases and J dropped 2 bases, with 16 bases sitting between them. CDR3 protein: CAGGVARAYEQYV. Here the CDR3 DNA reads TGTGCCGGAGGGGTAGCAAGGGCCTACGAGCAGTACGTC.

This clone was counted many times. The chain carries TRBV7-6 and TRBJ1-6; 7 nucleotides line up with TRBD1. CDR1 and CDR2 from the germline V gene are SGHVS and FNYEAQ. After removal of 4 bases from V and 7 bases from J, the junction contained 10 bases not matched to a gene. CDR3 length: 16 amino acids. This CDR3 reads CASSSPAGTDNSPLHF. The CDR3 bases are TGTGCCAGCAGCTCCCCGGCCGGGACAGACAATTCACCCCTCCACTTT.

In its sample, this clone was seen many times. This chain uses TRBV19 with TRBJ1-2; 8 bases agree with TRBD1. V gave up 3 bases and J gave up 3 bases; unmatched junction bases: 6. This CDR3 comprises 15 residues. Germline CDR1 reads LNHDA; CDR2 reads SQIVND (reference sequence). The CDR3 loop is CASSMGAGGDYGYTF. As DNA, the CDR3 is TGTGCCAGTAGTATGGGGGCAGGGGGCGACTATGGCTACACCTTC.

At least ten counts were recorded for this clone. The chain's CDR3 is CASSKRPGTNSYEQYF. The CDR3 nucleotides are TGTGCCAGTAGTAAACGACCCGGGACAAACTCCTACGAGCAGTACTTC. This chain joins TRBV19 and TRBJ2-7; D might be TRBD1 (6 bases). There are 16 residues in the CDR3. The germline V gene has CDR1 LNHDA and CDR2 SQIVND (reference sequence). The ends were cut back, 4 bases at V and 0 bases at J, with 16 bases in the middle.